This TCR beta chain is drawn from a study of blood T cell repertoires in COVID-19. Study context: Some COVID-19 samples were acute and others convalescent; all came from the United States, Italy and Spain.

As handled by the study authors: The authors estimated nucleated cell counts from reference gene primer amplification. TCRdb's table, derived via immunoSEQ multiplex PCR, lists solely in-frame clones and lacks some. The V and J calls and clone size come from that table; D and trimming were worked out from the DNA. The sample has approximately 53,000 clones, around nine tenths seen once; the top ten hold roughly a quarter. The trim removed 4 bases at V and 5 bases at J, leaving 5 bases unmatched. CDR1 is SGHRS and CDR2 is YFSETQ in the germline V gene. The CDR3 runs to 13 residues. This TCR was sampled from a human donor in a cohort sampled during active COVID-19. This chain links TRBV5-1 with TRBJ2-5, with 7 bases lining up with TRBD2. The sample taken for sequencing was peripheral blood. This chain's CDR3 is CASSPLGGETQYF. The CDR3 DNA reads TGCGCCAGCAGCCCCCTGGGGGGGGAGACCCAGTACTTC.